Below are 9 T cell receptor beta chains sequenced from a single sample in a study of blood T cell repertoires in COVID-19. TCRdb's table, derived via immunoSEQ multiplex PCR, lists solely in-frame clones and lacks some. The data contain under 85,000 clones, around 90% of them singletons. The specimen was peripheral blood. The receptors originated from a man in his sixties or seventies with acute or convalescent COVID-19.

This sequence joins TRBV24-1 and TRBJ1-5; 8 nucleotides match TRBD1. The CDR3 has 13 amino acids. V was pared by 6 bases and J by 6 bases, with 3 bases of the junction left unmatched. Germline V gene sequence: CDR1 KGHDR, CDR2 SFDVKD. CDR3 sequence: CATSRQGLQPQHF. DNA for the CDR3: TGTGCCACCAGTAGACAGGGGCTTCAGCCCCAGCATTTT.

This rearrangement joins TRBV6-1 to TRBJ2-7, with TRBD2 matching over 14 bases. CDR3 size: 19 residues. V trimming: 3 bases; J trimming: 4 bases; junction bases outside the gene matches: 14. Germline V gives CDR1 MNHNS, CDR2 SASEGT. For the CDR3, the DNA is TGTGCCAGCAGTGACAACGGACTAGCGGGAGGCCTTCTATCTTACGAGCAGTACTTC. This gives the protein CASSDNGLAGGLLSYEQYF.

This sequence joins TRBV24-1 and TRBJ2-3; weak D call: TRBD1 (6 bases). Trimming took 2 bases from V and 2 from J, leaving 13 bases between them. CDR1 is KGHDR and CDR2 is SFDVKD in the germline V gene. There are 16 residues in the CDR3. The CDR3: CATSDYKTGFTDTQYF. CDR3 nucleotide sequence: TGTGCCACCAGTGATTATAAAACAGGGTTCACAGATACGCAGTATTTT.

This clone was counted once. This chain connects TRBV7-2 to TRBJ1-4; D is possibly TRBD1 (6 bases). Germline CDR1 and CDR2: SGHTA and FQGNSA. V gave up 5 bases and J gave up 7 bases, with 14 bases separating them. The CDR3 totals 14 residues. The CDR3: CASSIQGYSEKLFF. CDR3 DNA: TGTGCCAGCAGCATACAGGGTTATAGTGAAAAACTGTTTTTT.

V gene TRBV7-8 combines with J gene TRBJ2-7; D ambiguous. Between the trimmed V and J ends, which lost 3 bases and 3 bases, there was a span of 9 bases. Germline loops: CDR1 SGHVS, CDR2 FQNEAQ. The CDR3 covers 13 residues. In nucleotides, the CDR3 is TGTGCCAGCAGCTTCCAAAGCAACTACGAGCAGTACTTC. Its translation: CASSFQSNYEQYF.

The J gene is TRBJ2-5, the V gene TRBV19; 14 nucleotides align to TRBD2. This CDR3 is 18 amino acids long. V lost 3 bases, J lost 5 bases, and 11 bases stayed unmatched. In germline, CDR1 is LNHDA, CDR2 SQIVND (reference sequence). The CDR3 DNA reads TGTGCCAGTAGTATCGGACTAGCGGGGGGAAGTCGGTCCGAGACCCAGTACTTC. It specifies CASSIGLAGGSRSETQYF.

V is TRBV9 and J is TRBJ2-7, with D maybe TRBD1 (6 bases). From germline, CDR1 is SGDLS and CDR2 YYNGEE. The V end was cut by 2 bases, the J end by 6 bases, with 18 bases between. CDR3 length equals 15 residues. CDR3: CASSVGTGWVSEQYF. The CDR3 nucleotides are TGTGCCAGCAGCGTCGGCACAGGGTGGGTGAGCGAGCAGTACTTC.

This clone has only one observation. J is TRBJ2-3 and V is TRBV4-2, with TRBD1 matching 8 bases. V shed 1 base, J shed 6 bases, and the junction held 21 bases outside the gene matches. Germline V gives CDR1 LGHNA, CDR2 YNFKEQ. The CDR3 has 20 amino acids. The CDR3 loop reads CASSQVRTGTSGRRGDTQYF. As DNA, the CDR3 is TGTGCCAGCAGCCAAGTCCGGACAGGGACCAGCGGGCGCCGCGGGGATACGCAGTATTTT.

The genes are TRBV5-4 and TRBJ2-7; tentative D call: TRBD1 (6 bases). Germline V gene sequence: CDR1 SGHNT, CDR2 YYREEE (reference sequence). The CDR3 is made up of 13 amino acids. Trimming removed 4 bases from V and 1 base from J, with 9 bases in between. In DNA form, the CDR3 reads TGTGCCAGCAGCATACAGGGATCCTACGAGCAGTACTTC. Translating gives CASSIQGSYEQYF.